Below are 21 T cell receptor beta chains sequenced from a single sample in a study of blood T cell repertoires in COVID-19. The assay was immunoSEQ multiplex PCR, and TCRdb's table has in-frame clones only and misses some. This sample yields about 270,000 clones, of which roughly 91% are seen a single time; approximately 2.5% belongs to the top ten. Sequencing was done on a sample of PBMCs or T cells enriched from blood (not recorded which). The receptors here all came from a woman aged 40 to 55 with acute COVID-19.

The chain joins TRBV18 to TRBJ2-7, with 7 nucleotides matching TRBD1. Germline-derived CDR1 and CDR2 are KGHSH and LQKENI. The trim removed 4 bases at V and 0 bases at J, leaving 6 bases unmatched. CDR3 size: 15 residues. The CDR3 reads CASSQSQGSSYEQYF. The DNA of the CDR3 is TGTGCCAGCTCACAATCACAGGGGAGCTCCTACGAGCAGTACTTC.

The table lists this clone with a count of one. The chain carries TRBV19 and TRBJ1-3; D not resolved. Germline-derived CDR1 and CDR2 are LNHDA and SQIVND (reference sequence). Trimming removed 7 bases from V and 0 bases from J, with 16 bases in between. The CDR3 contains 16 residues. CDR3 amino acids: CASKGGPRDSGNTIYF. DNA for the CDR3: TGTGCCAGTAAAGGAGGCCCCCGAGACTCTGGAAACACCATATATTTT.

V is TRBV13 and J is TRBJ1-3; D ambiguous. Per the germline V gene, CDR1 is PRHDT and CDR2 is FYEKMQ (reference sequence). Trimming took 8 bases from V and 0 from J, leaving 8 bases between them. The CDR3 has 13 amino acids. CDR3 residues: CASVANSGNTIYF. CDR3 nucleotide sequence: TGTGCCAGCGTCGCTAACTCTGGAAACACCATATATTTT.

The chain joins TRBV28 to TRBJ1-4, with TRBD1 identical over 7 bases. Germline V gene lookup returns CDR1 MDHEN and CDR2 SYDVKM. V trimming: 4 bases; J trimming: 10 bases; junction bases outside the gene matches: 12. CDR3 length: 15 amino acids. The CDR3 sequence is CASSSQRGQFGKLFF. CDR3 in DNA: TGTGCCAGCAGTTCCCAAAGGGGGCAGTTCGGAAAACTGTTTTTT.

The chain carries TRBV28 and TRBJ2-1, with D perhaps matching TRBD2 (5 bases). Germline-derived CDR1 and CDR2 are MDHEN and SYDVKM. The length of the CDR3 is 14 residues. V was trimmed by 3 bases and J by 4 bases, leaving 10 bases between them. CDR3: CASSFRGSYNEQFF. The CDR3 region has the DNA TGTGCCAGCAGTTTTAGAGGGTCGTACAATGAGCAGTTCTTC.

The V and J genes are TRBV24-1 and TRBJ2-1, with 10 positions matching TRBD2. V lost 6 bases to trimming and J lost 6 bases; unmatched junction nucleotides: 10. The length of the CDR3 is 16 residues. Germline V gives CDR1 KGHDR, CDR2 SFDVKD. Written as DNA, the CDR3 is TGTGCCACCAGTCCGAGCGGGGGGGCCGGGAGCAATGAGCAGTTCTTC. Its protein product is CATSPSGGAGSNEQFF.

The rearrangement joins TRBV11-2 to TRBJ2-5; TRBD2 matches 11 bases. V trimming: 5 bases; J trimming: 2 bases; junction bases outside the gene matches: 13. This CDR3 is 18 amino acids long. Germline CDR1 SGHAT, CDR2 FQNNGV. The CDR3 here is CASSPLAGGFVGQETQYF. The DNA for the CDR3 is TGTGCCAGCAGCCCCCTAGCGGGAGGTTTTGTGGGGCAAGAGACCCAGTACTTC.

V is TRBV7-9 and J is TRBJ1-1, with D perhaps TRBD1 (5 bases). The CDR3 runs to 13 residues. The germline V gene has CDR1 SEHNR and CDR2 FQNEAQ (reference sequence). The V gene lost 5 bases and the J gene lost 3 bases, with 10 bases spanning the gap. As DNA, the CDR3 is TGTGCCAGCAGCCACGACAGCTACACTGAAGCTTTCTTT. Its protein is CASSHDSYTEAFF.

The chain carries TRBV7-2 and TRBJ1-2, with 7 bases identical to TRBD1. With 0 bases clipped from V and 7 bases from J, the junction kept 8 bases outside the gene matches. CDR3 length: 15 amino acids. Germline V CDR1 and CDR2: SGHTA, FQGNSA. CDR3 amino acids: CASSLAKGGVAGYTF. Here the CDR3 DNA reads TGTGCCAGCAGCTTAGCAAAAGGGGGCGTCGCTGGCTACACCTTC.

The rearrangement joins TRBV27 to TRBJ2-1, with a possible D match to TRBD1 (5 bases). CDR1 is MNHEY, CDR2 SMNVEV, per germline (reference sequence). CDR3 length: 17 residues. V was clipped by 0 bases and J by 4 bases, with 16 bases between them. The DNA of the CDR3 is TGTGCCAGCAGTTTATCAGCCAGGGTGCCCTTTTACAATGAGCAGTTCTTC. Translating gives CASSLSARVPFYNEQFF.

This chain connects TRBV28 to TRBJ1-6; TRBD1 aligns across 7 bases. The V and J ends lost 9 bases and 1 base, in that order; junction bases with no gene match: 3. The CDR3 has 14 residues. The germline gives CDR1 MDHEN, CDR2 SYDVKM. CDR3 DNA sequence: TGTGCCAGTTCAGGGGGATCCTATAATTCACCCCTCCACTTT. This sequence encodes CASSGGSYNSPLHF.

The rearrangement links TRBV7-9 to TRBJ1-1, with 8 bases that match TRBD1. CDR1 and CDR2 (germline): SEHNR, FQNEAQ (reference sequence). The CDR3 covers 14 residues. With 3 bases clipped from V and 1 base from J, the junction kept 1 base outside the gene matches. In DNA, the CDR3 is TGTGCCAGCAGCTTGGGACAGGCGAACACTGAAGCTTTCTTT. It is translated as CASSLGQANTEAFF.

This chain joins TRBV5-6 and TRBJ1-1; TRBD1 aligns across 11 bases. The CDR3 sequence is 17 residues long. V lost 0 bases, J lost 6 bases, and 10 bases stayed unmatched. The germline V gene encodes CDR1 SGHDT and CDR2 YYEEEE. Here the CDR3 DNA reads TGTGCCAGCAGCTTGGGGACAGGGGGCGCGGTAAGTGCTGAAGCTTTCTTT. Translated, it gives CASSLGTGGAVSAEAFF.

The CDR3, as DNA: TGTGCCAGCAGCTTGGAGCGGCCGGGACAGGGCTACGAGCAGTACTTC. Its translation: CASSLERPGQGYEQYF. J is TRBJ2-7 and V is TRBV5-5, with 9 bases lining up with TRBD1. Germline CDR1 is SGHKS and CDR2 is YYEKEE (reference sequence). This CDR3 region has 16 residues. The ends lost 0 bases at V and 3 bases at J; junction bases unmatched: 7.

This clone occurred once. The V and J genes are TRBV4-1 and TRBJ2-5; 10 bases match TRBD2. The V segment lost 4 bases and the J segment 5 bases; nucleotides outside the gene matches: 7. CDR3 length equals 15 residues. CDR1 and CDR2 (germline): MGHRA, YSYEKL. The DNA for the CDR3 is TGCGCCAGCAGCCTTGATAGCGGGAGGCGGGAGACCCAGTACTTC. Translated: CASSLDSGRRETQYF.

The V call is TRBV6-4, the J call TRBJ1-1; 7 bases line up with TRBD1. The V and J ends lost 5 bases and 8 bases, in that order; junction bases with no gene match: 8. The CDR3 runs 13 residues. Per the germline V gene, CDR1 is MRHNA and CDR2 is SNTAGT. Here the CDR3 reads CASSNRGFREAFF. DNA of the CDR3: TGTGCCAGCAGTAACAGGGGTTTCAGGGAAGCTTTCTTT.

V gene TRBV5-1 combines with J gene TRBJ2-1; TRBD2 aligns across 15 bases. Trimming cost V 4 bases and J 10 bases; bases outside gene matches: 15. Germline assignment: CDR1 SGHRS and CDR2 YFSETQ. The CDR3 consists of 18 residues. The DNA for the CDR3 is TGCGCCAGCAGCACCCAACCGCCTACCGGGACTAGCGGGGGGGAGCAGTTCTTC. Residues: CASSTQPPTGTSGGEQFF.

The V gene is TRBV6-2 or TRBV6-3, the J gene TRBJ1-2, with a tentative D call TRBD1 (5 bases). V was cut by 4 bases and J by 2 bases, with 11 bases left in between. CDR1 is MNHEY and CDR2 is SVGEGT in the germline V gene. This CDR3 has 14 amino acids. The CDR3 reads CASSFRQTNYGYTF. The CDR3, as DNA: TGTGCCAGCAGTTTCCGACAGACCAACTATGGCTACACCTTC.

The chain couples TRBV12-3 or TRBV12-4 to TRBJ2-3; no clear D gene. V dropped 7 bases and J dropped 3 bases, with 11 bases sitting between them. The length of the CDR3 is 13 residues. The CDR3 spells CASTARLTDTQYF. The CDR3 nucleotides are TGTGCCAGCACCGCCCGACTGACAGATACGCAGTATTTT.

The chain recombines TRBV29-1 with TRBJ2-1; perhaps TRBD1 as D (5 bases). Germline V gives CDR1 SQVTM, CDR2 ANQGSEA. The CDR3 covers 14 residues. Trimming took off 6 bases at V and 0 bases at J, with 12 bases between the two ends. CDR3 loop: CSVKGVSSYNEQFF. DNA for the CDR3: TGCAGCGTAAAAGGGGTTAGCTCCTACAATGAGCAGTTCTTC.

The J gene is TRBJ1-1, the V gene TRBV5-1, with D possibly TRBD1 on 6 matching bases. Germline V gene sequence: CDR1 SGHRS, CDR2 YFSETQ. The ends were cut back, 4 bases at V and 1 base at J, with 17 bases in the middle. This CDR3 spans 16 amino acids. CDR3 amino acids: CASSPVTGGANTEAFF. In DNA form, the CDR3 reads TGCGCCAGCAGCCCAGTGACAGGAGGCGCGAACACTGAAGCTTTCTTT.